These 28 T cell receptor beta chains were all obtained from the same sample, sequenced in a study of blood T cell repertoires in COVID-19. Sequencing used immunoSEQ multiplex PCR; TCRdb keeps in-frame clones, though not all of them. The sample lists roughly 55,000 clones; less than 85% were seen once. The specimen was peripheral blood. The receptors derive from a human donor in a cohort sampled during active COVID-19.

This clone is medium-sized within its sample. The chain uses TRBV27 and TRBJ2-2; 8 bases line up with TRBD2. V shed 4 bases, J shed 6 bases, and the junction held 7 bases outside the gene matches. This CDR3 is 15 amino acids long. The germline gives CDR1 MNHEY, CDR2 SMNVEV (reference sequence). The CDR3 spells CASSWTGGPPGELFF. The CDR3 DNA follows: TGTGCCAGCAGTTGGACGGGAGGGCCCCCCGGGGAGCTGTTTTTT.

The chain is built from TRBV6-2 or TRBV6-3 and TRBJ2-7; D ambiguous. In germline, CDR1 is MNHEY, CDR2 SVGEGT. The CDR3 loop spans 16 amino acids. V was trimmed by 6 bases and J by 2 bases, leaving 20 bases between them. CDR3 DNA sequence: TGTGCCAGCAGCAGATGGGTTGGCGGAGCTGCCTACGAGCAGTACTTC. Protein sequence: CASSRWVGGAAYEQYF.

V is TRBV5-1 and J is TRBJ2-2, with TRBD2 matching 7 bases. This CDR3 has 18 residues. V dropped 7 bases and J dropped 3; count of bases not matched to a gene: 18. Germline assignment: CDR1 SGHRS and CDR2 YFSETQ. Written as DNA, the CDR3 is TGCGCCAGCTCCCCCCAACTAGCGTACCGACGGGACACCGGGGAGCTGTTTTTT. Protein product: CASSPQLAYRRDTGELFF.

The J gene is TRBJ2-4, the V gene TRBV4-3; 10 bases line up with TRBD1. Germline V gene data show CDR1 as LGHNA and CDR2 as YSLEER. The CDR3 has 18 residues. Trimming took 2 bases from V and 1 from J; bases not matched to a gene: 8. CDR3 amino acids: CASSQFSGTGVAKNIQYF. CDR3 DNA: TGCGCCAGCAGCCAATTCTCCGGGACAGGGGTGGCCAAAAACATTCAGTACTTC.

J is TRBJ1-1 and V is TRBV7-8; perhaps TRBD1 as D (5 bases). V was trimmed by 1 base and J by 2 bases, leaving 8 bases between them. CDR3 length equals 14 residues. The germline V gene has CDR1 SGHVS and CDR2 FQNEAQ. The CDR3 nucleotides are TGTGCCAGCAGCTTAGGAGACAGAAACACTGAAGCTTTCTTT. Its translation: CASSLGDRNTEAFF.

This clone appeared a few times. The V and J genes are TRBV3-1 (or the pseudogene TRBV3-2) and TRBJ1-1; D is uncertain. From germline, CDR1 is LGHDT and CDR2 YNNKEL (reference sequence). Trimming took off 4 bases at V and 5 bases at J, with 14 bases between the two ends. This CDR3 is built from 14 residues. In nucleotides, the CDR3 is TGTGCCAGCAGCCTCGGAACCGGGAGGACTGAAGCTTTCTTT. Its protein product is CASSLGTGRTEAFF.

V usage is TRBV7-2 and J usage is TRBJ2-1, with D maybe TRBD2 (6 bases). The ends were cut back, 1 base at V and 12 bases at J, with 13 bases in the middle. The germline V gene encodes CDR1 SGHTA and CDR2 FQGNSA. There are 13 residues in the CDR3. CDR3 sequence (DNA): TGTGCCAGCAGCTTAGGGATCTTGGGGGGGCAGTTCTTC. Translation gives CASSLGILGGQFF.

This sequence joins TRBV14 and TRBJ1-3; D is unclear. The CDR3 totals 14 residues. V was clipped by 4 bases and J by 0 bases, with 7 bases between them. Germline-derived CDR1 and CDR2 are SGHDN and FVKESK. CDR3 protein: CASSLLGSGNTIYF. CDR3 sequence (DNA): TGTGCCAGCAGCCTCCTAGGCTCTGGAAACACCATATATTTT.

This clone has a single count. The J gene is TRBJ2-1, the V gene TRBV6-5, with 9 bases identical to TRBD1. CDR3 length equals 15 residues. V trimming: 6 bases; J trimming: 7 bases; junction bases outside the gene matches: 10. Per germline, CDR1 MNHEY and CDR2 SVGAGI. CDR3 in amino acids: CASSPDRDRDNEQFF. The CDR3 bases are TGTGCCAGCAGCCCCGACCGGGACAGGGATAATGAGCAGTTCTTC.

This chain joins TRBV10-3 and TRBJ2-5; 14 bases are shared with TRBD2. V dropped 6 bases and J dropped 4; count of bases not matched to a gene: 10. The germline V gene encodes CDR1 ENHRY and CDR2 SYGVKD. This CDR3 is built from 17 residues. The CDR3 protein is CAIRPGLAGDWRETQYF. CDR3 nucleotide sequence: TGTGCCATCAGACCGGGACTAGCGGGAGATTGGCGAGAGACCCAGTACTTC.

This clone was counted between two and nine times. This chain uses TRBV14 with TRBJ2-1; D remains ambiguous. The CDR3 is made up of 14 amino acids. Germline assignment: CDR1 SGHDN and CDR2 FVKESK. Trimming removed 3 bases from V and 6 bases from J, with 12 bases in between. CDR3 amino acids: CASSQVALVNEQFF. The CDR3 bases are TGTGCCAGCAGCCAGGTGGCCCTGGTCAATGAGCAGTTCTTC.

The chain combines TRBV19 with TRBJ1-5, with a possible D match to TRBD1 (6 bases). V was trimmed by 1 base and J by 5 bases, leaving 12 bases between them. The CDR3 consists of 15 residues. Germline V CDR1 and CDR2: LNHDA, SQIVND (reference sequence). Here the CDR3 reads CASSIVLRGDQPQHF. In DNA, the CDR3 is TGTGCCAGTAGTATAGTCCTCAGGGGAGATCAGCCCCAGCATTTT.

This clone was recorded once. The V gene is TRBV4-3, the J gene TRBJ2-7; D may be TRBD2 (6 bases). Germline V CDR1 and CDR2: LGHNA, YSLEER. V dropped 0 bases and J dropped 0 bases, with 15 bases sitting between them. The CDR3 runs to 17 residues. This CDR3 reads CASSQDWVGRSSYEQYF. DNA for the CDR3: TGCGCCAGCAGCCAAGATTGGGTGGGGAGGAGCTCCTACGAGCAGTACTTC.

The chain combines TRBV30 with TRBJ2-1; 7 bases are shared with TRBD2. This CDR3 contains 15 residues. The V gene's germline CDR1 is GTSNPN and CDR2 SVGIG (reference sequence). After removal of 0 bases from V and 7 bases from J, the junction contained 9 bases not matched to a gene. CDR3 sequence: CAWSVLLAGENEQFF. The CDR3 bases are TGTGCCTGGAGTGTGTTGTTGGCGGGGGAAAATGAGCAGTTCTTC.

The chain is built from TRBV2 and TRBJ1-4, with 9 bases matching TRBD1. This CDR3 is 16 amino acids long. V lost 7 bases, J lost 7 bases, and 13 bases stayed unmatched. Germline CDR1 reads SNHLY; CDR2 reads FYNNEI. The CDR3 loop reads CASTQGYRGHGEKLFF. CDR3 nucleotide sequence: TGTGCCAGCACCCAAGGATACAGGGGGCATGGTGAAAAACTGTTTTTT.

J is TRBJ2-2 and V is TRBV3-1 (or the pseudogene TRBV3-2); 11 bases agree with TRBD2. CDR1 and CDR2 (germline): LGHDT, YNNKEL (reference sequence). The CDR3 is made up of 16 amino acids. The V segment lost 2 bases and the J segment 6 bases; nucleotides outside the gene matches: 5. The CDR3 here is CASSQSSGRRSGELFF. The CDR3 bases are TGTGCCAGCAGCCAATCTAGCGGGAGGAGATCCGGGGAGCTGTTTTTT.

This chain joins TRBV14 and TRBJ2-5; no definite D call. The CDR3 is made up of 13 amino acids. With 2 bases removed from V and 7 bases from J, the gap between germline ends came to 11 bases. Germline V gene sequence: CDR1 SGHDN, CDR2 FVKESK. The CDR3 is CASSQRTSVTQYF. The DNA of the CDR3 is TGTGCCAGCAGCCAAAGAACCTCGGTGACCCAGTACTTC.

This clone was recorded once. The chain carries TRBV28 and TRBJ2-7; 11 nucleotides match TRBD1. This CDR3 region has 15 residues. With 3 bases clipped from V and 6 bases from J, the junction kept 7 bases outside the gene matches. Germline V CDR1 and CDR2: MDHEN, SYDVKM. The CDR3, as DNA: TGTGCCAGCAGTTTTATGGGACAGGGGGTATTCGAGCAGTACTTC. Encoded protein: CASSFMGQGVFEQYF. Complete variable domain (other parts from reference TRBV28 and TRBJ2-7): DVKVTQSSRYLVKRTGEKVFLECVQDMDHENMFWYRQDPGLGLRLIYFSYDVKMKEKGDIPEGYSVSREKKERFSLILESASTNQTSMYLCASSFMGQGVFEQYFGPGTRLTVT.

The chain carries TRBV6-1 and TRBJ2-7, with TRBD2 as a possible D gene (5 bases). V lost 2 bases to trimming and J lost 4 bases, with 21 bases between them. The CDR3 runs to 17 residues. In germline, CDR1 is MNHNS, CDR2 SASEGT. This CDR3 is CASSELPTTSAAYEQYF. The CDR3 nucleotides read TGTGCCAGCAGTGAACTCCCGACTACTAGTGCGGCATACGAGCAGTACTTC.

The chain has TRBV6-5 and TRBJ1-1; D unclear. CDR1 is MNHEY, CDR2 SVGAGI, per germline. The CDR3 consists of 15 residues. Trimming took off 2 bases at V and 1 base at J, with 11 bases between the two ends. This chain's CDR3 is CASSYRGQRNTEAFF. Written as DNA, the CDR3 is TGTGCCAGCAGTTACCGAGGGCAAAGGAACACTGAAGCTTTCTTT.

V and J are TRBV9 and TRBJ2-3; 9 bases agree with TRBD2. Germline assignment: CDR1 SGDLS and CDR2 YYNGEE. The trim removed 0 bases at V and 0 bases at J, leaving 14 bases unmatched. The CDR3 is made up of 20 amino acids. CDR3 nucleotides: TGTGCCAGCAGCGTAGCGGGAGGCGGGAGGGGTCTCATAAGCACAGATACGCAGTATTTT. This codes for CASSVAGGGRGLISTDTQYF.

The chain recombines TRBV18 with TRBJ1-6, with 10 bases aligning to TRBD1. This CDR3 region has 15 residues. V lost 3 bases, J lost 6 bases, and 2 bases stayed unmatched. Germline CDR1 reads KGHSH; CDR2 reads LQKENI. This CDR3 reads CASSPGQGLNSPLHF. CDR3 bases: TGTGCCAGCTCACCGGGACAGGGGCTTAATTCACCCCTCCACTTT.

This chain connects TRBV5-1 to TRBJ2-5, with D perhaps TRBD2 (5 bases). Germline V gene lookup returns CDR1 SGHRS and CDR2 YFSETQ. V lost 4 bases to trimming and J lost 4 bases, with 14 bases between them. The CDR3 is made up of 14 amino acids. CDR3 sequence reads: CASSPSGEGETQYF. Written as DNA, the CDR3 is TGCGCCAGCAGCCCCTCCGGGGAAGGAGAGACCCAGTACTTC.

The chain combines TRBV4-1 with TRBJ2-5, with TRBD2 matching 9 bases. Germline V gives CDR1 MGHRA, CDR2 YSYEKL. CDR3 length: 15 residues. V was clipped by 2 bases and J by 5 bases; unmatched bases: 6. CDR3 sequence reads: CASSQFVAGVETQYF. The CDR3 DNA sequence: TGCGCCAGCAGCCAATTCGTAGCGGGAGTTGAGACCCAGTACTTC.

This clone appeared a few times. The rearrangement joins TRBV30 to TRBJ1-6; D is undetermined. The CDR3 is made up of 15 amino acids. V lost 2 bases to trimming and J lost 5 bases, with 13 bases between them. Germline CDR1 is GTSNPN and CDR2 is SVGIG (reference sequence). Here the CDR3 DNA reads TGTGCCTGGAGTAAGGATGGGCAGCATAATTCACCCCTCCACTTT. The encoded protein is CAWSKDGQHNSPLHF.

The chain couples TRBV24-1 to TRBJ2-3, with D maybe TRBD2 (6 bases). From germline, CDR1 is KGHDR and CDR2 SFDVKD. V lost 2 bases and J 5 bases, leaving 13 bases between the germline ends. The CDR3 is 15 residues long. The CDR3 DNA reads TGTGCCACCAGTGATTCGCCGGGAGAAGGAGATACGCAGTATTTT. Protein product: CATSDSPGEGDTQYF.

CDR3 coding DNA: TGTGCCAGCAGGCTCCAAAACGGTGGTTCCTACGAGCAGTACTTC. It is translated as CASRLQNGGSYEQYF. This rearrangement joins TRBV6-6 to TRBJ2-7; D gene ambiguous. The germline V and J ends were trimmed by 6 bases and 1 base, with 16 bases remaining between them. The germline V gene has CDR1 MNHNY and CDR2 SVGAGI (reference sequence). The CDR3 has 15 residues.

This rearrangement joins TRBV19 to TRBJ1-1; the match to TRBD1 covers 8 bases. Germline V lookup: CDR1 LNHDA, CDR2 SQIVND (reference sequence). There are 14 residues in the CDR3. J lost 1 base, V lost 7 bases, and 5 bases had no gene match. Written as DNA, the CDR3 is TGTGCCAGTACAGGGGGCGTTGAGAACACTGAAGCTTTCTTT. Translating it yields CASTGGVENTEAFF.